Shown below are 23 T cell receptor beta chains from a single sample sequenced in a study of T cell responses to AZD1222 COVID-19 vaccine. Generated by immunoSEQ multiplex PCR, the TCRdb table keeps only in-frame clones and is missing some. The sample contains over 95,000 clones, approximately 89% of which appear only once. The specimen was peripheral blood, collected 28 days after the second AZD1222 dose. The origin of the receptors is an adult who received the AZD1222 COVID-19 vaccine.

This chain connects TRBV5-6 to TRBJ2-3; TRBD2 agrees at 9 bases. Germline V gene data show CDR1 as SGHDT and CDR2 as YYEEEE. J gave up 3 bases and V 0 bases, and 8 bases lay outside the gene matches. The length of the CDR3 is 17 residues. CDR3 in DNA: TGTGCCAGCAGCTTGGACGAGCGGGGGGCCGGAACAGATACGCAGTATTTT. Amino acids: CASSLDERGAGTDTQYF.

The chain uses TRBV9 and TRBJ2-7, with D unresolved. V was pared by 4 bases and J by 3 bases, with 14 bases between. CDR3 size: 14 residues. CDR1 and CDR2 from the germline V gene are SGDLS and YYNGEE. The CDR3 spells CASSPFGVGYEQYF. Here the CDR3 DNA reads TGTGCCAGCAGCCCCTTTGGGGTCGGCTACGAGCAGTACTTC.

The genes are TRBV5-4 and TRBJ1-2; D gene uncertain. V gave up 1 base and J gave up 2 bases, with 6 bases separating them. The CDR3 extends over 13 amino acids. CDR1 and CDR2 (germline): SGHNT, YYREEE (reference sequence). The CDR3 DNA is TGTGCCAGCAGCTTGCCCTTCAACTATGGCTACACCTTC. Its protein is CASSLPFNYGYTF.

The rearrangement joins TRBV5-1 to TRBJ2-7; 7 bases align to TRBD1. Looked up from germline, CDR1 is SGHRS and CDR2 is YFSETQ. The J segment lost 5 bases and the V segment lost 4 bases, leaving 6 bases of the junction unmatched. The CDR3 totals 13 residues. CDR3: CASSRGQANEQYF. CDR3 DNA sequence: TGCGCCAGCAGCCGAGGACAGGCCAACGAGCAGTACTTC.

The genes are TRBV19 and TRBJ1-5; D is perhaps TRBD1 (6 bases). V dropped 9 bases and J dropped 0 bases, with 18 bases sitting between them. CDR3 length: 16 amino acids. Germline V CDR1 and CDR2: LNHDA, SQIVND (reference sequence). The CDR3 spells CASKGKQGYSNQPQHF. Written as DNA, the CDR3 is TGTGCCAGCAAAGGGAAACAGGGCTATAGCAATCAGCCCCAGCATTTT. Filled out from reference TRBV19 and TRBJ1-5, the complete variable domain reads DGGITQSPKYLFRKEGQNVTLSCEQNLNHDAMYWYRQDPGQGLRLIYYSQIVNDFQKGDIAEGYSVSREKKESFPLTVTSAQKNPTAFYLCASKGKQGYSNQPQHFGDGTRLSIL.

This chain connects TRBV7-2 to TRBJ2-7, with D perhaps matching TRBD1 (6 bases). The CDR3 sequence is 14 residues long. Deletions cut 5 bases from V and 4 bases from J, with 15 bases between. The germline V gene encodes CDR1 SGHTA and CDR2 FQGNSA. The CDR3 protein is CASSRTTGQYEQYF. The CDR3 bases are TGTGCCAGCAGCCGGACAACAGGGCAATACGAGCAGTACTTC.

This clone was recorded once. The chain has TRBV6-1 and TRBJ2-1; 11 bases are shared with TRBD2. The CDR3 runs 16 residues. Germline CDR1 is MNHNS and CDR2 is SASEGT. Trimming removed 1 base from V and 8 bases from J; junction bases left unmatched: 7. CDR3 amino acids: CASSEERVAGGYEQFF. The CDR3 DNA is TGTGCCAGCAGTGAAGAAAGAGTAGCGGGGGGGTATGAGCAGTTCTTC.

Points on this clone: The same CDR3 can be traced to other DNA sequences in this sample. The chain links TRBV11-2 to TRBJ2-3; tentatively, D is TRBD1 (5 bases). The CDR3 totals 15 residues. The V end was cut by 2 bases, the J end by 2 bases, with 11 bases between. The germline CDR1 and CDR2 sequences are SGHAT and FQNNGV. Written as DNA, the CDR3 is TGTGCCAGCAGCTTATCCGGACACCCCACAGATACGCAGTATTTT. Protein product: CASSLSGHPTDTQYF.

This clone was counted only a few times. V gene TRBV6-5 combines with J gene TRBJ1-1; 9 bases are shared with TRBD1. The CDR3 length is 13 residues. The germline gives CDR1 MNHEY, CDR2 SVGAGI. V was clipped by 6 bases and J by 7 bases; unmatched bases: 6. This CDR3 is CASRRDREFEAFF. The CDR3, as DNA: TGTGCCAGCAGGCGGGACAGGGAATTTGAAGCTTTCTTT.

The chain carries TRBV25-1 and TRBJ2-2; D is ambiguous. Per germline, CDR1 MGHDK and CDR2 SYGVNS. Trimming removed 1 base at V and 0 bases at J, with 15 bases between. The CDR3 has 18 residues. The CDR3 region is CASSESFSPQANTGELFF. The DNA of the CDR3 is TGTGCCAGCAGTGAATCGTTTAGTCCTCAAGCGAACACCGGGGAGCTGTTTTTT.

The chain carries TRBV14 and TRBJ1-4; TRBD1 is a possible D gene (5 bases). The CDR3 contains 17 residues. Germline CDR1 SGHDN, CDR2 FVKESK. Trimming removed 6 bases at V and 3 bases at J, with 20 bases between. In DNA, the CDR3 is TGTGCCAGCAGTCCATTACTTCTCCAGGGAGCTAATGAAAAACTGTTTTTT. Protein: CASSPLLLQGANEKLFF.

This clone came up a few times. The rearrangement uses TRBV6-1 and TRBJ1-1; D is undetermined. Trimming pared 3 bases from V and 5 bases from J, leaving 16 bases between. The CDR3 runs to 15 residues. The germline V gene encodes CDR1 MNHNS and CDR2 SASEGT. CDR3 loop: CASSDMGAGRTEAFF. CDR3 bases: TGTGCCAGCAGTGACATGGGCGCCGGGCGAACTGAAGCTTTCTTT.

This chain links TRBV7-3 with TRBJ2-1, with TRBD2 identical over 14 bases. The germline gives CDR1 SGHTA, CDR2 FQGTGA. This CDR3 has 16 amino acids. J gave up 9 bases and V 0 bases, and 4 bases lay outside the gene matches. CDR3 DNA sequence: TGTGCCAGCAGCTTAACGACTAGCGGGGGGGCCAGTGAGCAGTTCTTC. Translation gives CASSLTTSGGASEQFF.

Here the CDR3 DNA reads TGTGCCAGCAGTTACGTCCGGACAAACTACGAGCAGTACTTC. Residues: CASSYVRTNYEQYF. This chain joins TRBV6-2 or TRBV6-3 and TRBJ2-7, with D possibly matching TRBD1 (5 bases). Germline CDR1 is MNHEY and CDR2 is SVGEGT. Deletions cut 2 bases from V and 3 bases from J, with 11 bases between. The CDR3 covers 14 residues.

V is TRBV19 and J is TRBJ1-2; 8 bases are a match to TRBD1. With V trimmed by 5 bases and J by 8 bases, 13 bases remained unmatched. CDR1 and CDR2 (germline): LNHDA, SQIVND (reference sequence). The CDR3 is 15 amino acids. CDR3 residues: CASSALQDRASGYTF. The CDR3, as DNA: TGTGCCAGTAGTGCCTTACAGGACAGGGCTAGCGGCTACACCTTC. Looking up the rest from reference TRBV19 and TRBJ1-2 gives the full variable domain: DGGITQSPKYLFRKEGQNVTLSCEQNLNHDAMYWYRQDPGQGLRLIYYSQIVNDFQKGDIAEGYSVSREKKESFPLTVTSAQKNPTAFYLCASSALQDRASGYTFGSGTRLTVV.

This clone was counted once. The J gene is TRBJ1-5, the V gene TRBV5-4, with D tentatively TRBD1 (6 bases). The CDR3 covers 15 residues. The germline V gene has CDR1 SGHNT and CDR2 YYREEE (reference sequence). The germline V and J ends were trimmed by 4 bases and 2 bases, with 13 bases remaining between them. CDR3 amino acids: CASSMGGPGNQPQHF. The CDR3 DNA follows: TGTGCCAGCAGCATGGGGGGGCCGGGCAATCAGCCCCAGCATTTT. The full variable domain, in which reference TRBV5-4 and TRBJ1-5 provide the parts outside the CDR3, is ETGVTQSPTHLIKTRGQQVTLRCSSQSGHNTVSWYQQALGQGPQFIFQYYREEENGRGNFPPRFSGLQFPNYSSELNVNALELDDSALYLCASSMGGPGNQPQHFGDGTRLSIL.

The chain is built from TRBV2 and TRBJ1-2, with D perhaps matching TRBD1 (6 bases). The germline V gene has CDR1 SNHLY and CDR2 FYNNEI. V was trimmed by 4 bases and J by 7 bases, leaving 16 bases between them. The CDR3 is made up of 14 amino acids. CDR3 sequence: CASSGTSTRGGYTF. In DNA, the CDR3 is TGTGCCAGCAGTGGGACAAGCACCAGGGGTGGCTACACCTTC.

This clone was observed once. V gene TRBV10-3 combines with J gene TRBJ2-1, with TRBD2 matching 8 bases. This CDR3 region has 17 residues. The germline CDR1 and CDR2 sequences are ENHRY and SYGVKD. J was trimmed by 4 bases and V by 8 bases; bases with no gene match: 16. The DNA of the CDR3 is TGTGCCATCTCCGACCCCGTTTCTAGCGGGTCTTACAATGAGCAGTTCTTC. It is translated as CAISDPVSSGSYNEQFF.

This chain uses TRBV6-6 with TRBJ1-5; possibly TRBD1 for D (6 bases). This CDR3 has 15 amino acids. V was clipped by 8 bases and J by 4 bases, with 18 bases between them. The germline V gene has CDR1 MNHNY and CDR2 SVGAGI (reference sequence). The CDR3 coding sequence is TGTGCCAGCGAATTCGACGGACAGAATAATCAGCCCCAGCATTTT. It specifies CASEFDGQNNQPQHF.

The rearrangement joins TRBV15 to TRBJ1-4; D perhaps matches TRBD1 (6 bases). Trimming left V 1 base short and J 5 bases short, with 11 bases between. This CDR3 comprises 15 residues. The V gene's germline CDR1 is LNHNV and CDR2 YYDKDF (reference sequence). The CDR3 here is CATSRGGGNNEKLFF. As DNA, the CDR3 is TGTGCCACCAGCAGAGGAGGGGGAAACAATGAAAAACTGTTTTTT.

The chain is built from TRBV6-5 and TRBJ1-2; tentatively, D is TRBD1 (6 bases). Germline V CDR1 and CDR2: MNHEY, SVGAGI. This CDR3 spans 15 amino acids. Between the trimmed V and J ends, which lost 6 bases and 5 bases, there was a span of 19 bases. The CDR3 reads CASSSLQGPRYGYTF. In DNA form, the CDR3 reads TGTGCCAGCAGCTCTTTACAGGGCCCTAGGTATGGCTACACCTTC.

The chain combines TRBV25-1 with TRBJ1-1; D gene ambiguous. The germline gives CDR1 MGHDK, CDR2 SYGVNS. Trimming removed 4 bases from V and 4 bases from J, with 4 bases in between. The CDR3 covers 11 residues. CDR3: CASSGATEAFF. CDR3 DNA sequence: TGTGCCAGCAGTGGTGCCACTGAAGCTTTCTTT.

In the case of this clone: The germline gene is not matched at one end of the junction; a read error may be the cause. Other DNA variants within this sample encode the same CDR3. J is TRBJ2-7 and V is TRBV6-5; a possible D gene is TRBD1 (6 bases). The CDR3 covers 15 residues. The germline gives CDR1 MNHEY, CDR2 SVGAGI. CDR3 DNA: TGTGCCAGCAGTTACTCCCAGGACAGTCTCACTCCTACGTCATTC. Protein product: CASSYSQDSLTPTSF.